This TCR beta chain was observed in a study of cytomegalovirus exposure and HLA in healthy donors. Study-level background: Approximately 81% of 398 genotyped donors fell in the Caucasian-associated ancestry cluster. Study findings and constraints: Overall, approximately 150 TCR beta chains were annotated as cytomegalovirus-associated. In an earlier analysis, productive rearrangement rates for most beta V segments clustered near 87% or 30%.

For this clone: No antigen is known for it.

The primer mix had 60 Vbeta and 13 Jbeta primers. Using immunoSEQ multiplex PCR, the repertoire was profiled, and TCRdb retains in-frame clones only, with some absent. In the table there are 90,000 to 120,000 clones, around 77% of which are singletons. V lost 1 base and J 10 bases, leaving 6 bases between the germline ends. The CDR3 covers 11 residues. Germline CDR1 and CDR2: MNHNS and SASEGT. The sample comprised PBMCs. V is TRBV6-1 and J is TRBJ2-3, with D maybe TRBD2 (6 bases). The TCR originated in a young man in good health and CMV-seronegative. The CDR3 DNA is TGTGCCAGCAGTGAAGGCGGGGCGCAGTATTTT. This codes for CASSEGGAQYF.